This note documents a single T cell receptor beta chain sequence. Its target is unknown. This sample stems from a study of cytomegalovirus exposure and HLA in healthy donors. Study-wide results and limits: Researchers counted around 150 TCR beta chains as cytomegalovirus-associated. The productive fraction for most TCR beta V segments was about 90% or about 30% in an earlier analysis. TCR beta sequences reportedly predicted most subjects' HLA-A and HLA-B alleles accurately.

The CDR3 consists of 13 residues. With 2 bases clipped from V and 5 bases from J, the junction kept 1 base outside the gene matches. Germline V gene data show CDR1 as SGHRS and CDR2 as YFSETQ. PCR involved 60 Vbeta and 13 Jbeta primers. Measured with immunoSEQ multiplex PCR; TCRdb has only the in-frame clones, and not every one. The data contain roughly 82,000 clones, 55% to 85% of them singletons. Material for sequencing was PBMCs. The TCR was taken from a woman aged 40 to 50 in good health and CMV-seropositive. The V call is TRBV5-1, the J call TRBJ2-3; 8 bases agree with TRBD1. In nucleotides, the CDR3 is TGCGCCAGCAGCTTAGGACAGGGAGATACGCAGTATTTT. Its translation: CASSLGQGDTQYF.